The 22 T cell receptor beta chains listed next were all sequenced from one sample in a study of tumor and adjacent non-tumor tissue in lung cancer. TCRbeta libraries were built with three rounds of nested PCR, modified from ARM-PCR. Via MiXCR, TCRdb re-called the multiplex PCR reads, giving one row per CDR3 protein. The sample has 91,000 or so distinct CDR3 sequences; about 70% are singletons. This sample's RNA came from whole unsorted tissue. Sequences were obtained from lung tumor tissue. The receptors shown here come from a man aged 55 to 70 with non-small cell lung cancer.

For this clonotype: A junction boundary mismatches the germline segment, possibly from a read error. CDR3 loop: CTSSPAMHETQYF. In nucleotides, the CDR3 is TGTACCAGCAGCCCCGCAATGCATGAGACCCAGTACTTC. This chain connects TRBV7-8 to TRBJ2-5, with D uncertain. This CDR3 has 13 amino acids. The germline CDR1 and CDR2 sequences are SGHVS and FQNEAQ.

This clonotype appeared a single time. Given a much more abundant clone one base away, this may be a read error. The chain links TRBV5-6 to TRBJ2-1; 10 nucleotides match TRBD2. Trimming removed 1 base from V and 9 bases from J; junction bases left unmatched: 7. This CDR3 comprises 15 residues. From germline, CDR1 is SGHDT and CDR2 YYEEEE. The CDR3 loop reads CASSLSGRAWSEQFF. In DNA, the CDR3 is TGTGCCAGCAGCTTGAGCGGGAGGGCCTGGAGTGAGCAGTTCTTC.

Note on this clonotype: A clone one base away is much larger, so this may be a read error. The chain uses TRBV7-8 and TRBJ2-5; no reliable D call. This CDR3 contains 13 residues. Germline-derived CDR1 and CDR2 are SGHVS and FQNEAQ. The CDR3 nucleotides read TGTGCCGGCAGCCTAATCGTAAAAGAGACCCAGTACTTC. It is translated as CAGSLIVKETQYF.

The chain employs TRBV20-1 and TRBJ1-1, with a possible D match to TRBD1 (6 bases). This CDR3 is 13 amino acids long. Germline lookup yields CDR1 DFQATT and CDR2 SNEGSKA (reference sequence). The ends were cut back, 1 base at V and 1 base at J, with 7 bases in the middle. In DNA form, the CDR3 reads TGCAGTGCTAGAGTAGGGGGGAACACTGAAGCTTTCTTT. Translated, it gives CSARVGGNTEAFF.

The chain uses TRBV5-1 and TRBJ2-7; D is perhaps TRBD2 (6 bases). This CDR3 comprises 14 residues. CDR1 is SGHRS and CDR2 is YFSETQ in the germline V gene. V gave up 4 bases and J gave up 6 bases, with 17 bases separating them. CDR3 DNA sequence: TGCGCCAGCAGCCGGGGAGGATCTCCAGGCGAGCAGTACTTC. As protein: CASSRGGSPGEQYF.

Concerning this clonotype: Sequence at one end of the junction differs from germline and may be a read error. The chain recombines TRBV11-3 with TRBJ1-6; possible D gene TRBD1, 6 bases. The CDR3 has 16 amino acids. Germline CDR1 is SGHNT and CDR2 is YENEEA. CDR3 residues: CASSSRTENYNSTLHF. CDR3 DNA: TGTGCCAGCAGTTCACGGACAGAAAACTATAATTCAACCCTACACTTT.

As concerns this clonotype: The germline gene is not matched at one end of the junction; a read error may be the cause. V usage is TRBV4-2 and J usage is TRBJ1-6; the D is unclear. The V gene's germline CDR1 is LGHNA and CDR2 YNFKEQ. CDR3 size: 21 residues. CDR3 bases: TGTGCCAGCAGCCAAGCCCCTCTGGTCAGGTGGGATCCCGCCTATAATTCATCCCTCCACTTT. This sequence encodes CASSQAPLVRWDPAYNSSLHF.

The CDR3 nucleotides are TGCAGCGCTAATACTCTGAACACCGGGGAAATGTTTTTT. It codes for CSANTLNTGEMFF. This chain uses TRBV29-1 with TRBJ2-2; tentatively, D is TRBD2 (5 bases). V was cut by 7 bases and J by 15 bases, with 24 bases left in between. Germline CDR1 reads SQVTM; CDR2 reads ANQGSEA. The CDR3 sequence is 13 residues long.

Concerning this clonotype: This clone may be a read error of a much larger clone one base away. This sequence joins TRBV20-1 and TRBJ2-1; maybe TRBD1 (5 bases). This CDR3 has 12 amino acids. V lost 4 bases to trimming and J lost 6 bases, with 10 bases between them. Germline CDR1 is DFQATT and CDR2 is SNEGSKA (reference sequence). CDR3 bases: TGCAGTGCTAAGGGGCCCATCAATGAGCAGTTCTTC. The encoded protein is CSAKGPINEQFF.

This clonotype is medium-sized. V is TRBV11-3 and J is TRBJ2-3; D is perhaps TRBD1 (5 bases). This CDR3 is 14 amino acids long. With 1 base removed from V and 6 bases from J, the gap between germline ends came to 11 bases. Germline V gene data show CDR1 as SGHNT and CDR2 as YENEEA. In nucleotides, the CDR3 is TGTGCCAGCAGCTTAGTACAGGATGGTGATACGCAGTATTTT. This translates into CASSLVQDGDTQYF.

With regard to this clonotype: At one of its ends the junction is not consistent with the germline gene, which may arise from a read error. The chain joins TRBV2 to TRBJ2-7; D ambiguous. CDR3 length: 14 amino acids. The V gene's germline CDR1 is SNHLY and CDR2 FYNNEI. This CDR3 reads CASSFPLFRYERYF. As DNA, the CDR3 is TGTGCCAGCAGCTTCCCTCTCTTTAGATACGAGCGGTACTTC.

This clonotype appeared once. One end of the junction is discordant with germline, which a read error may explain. Here the CDR3 DNA reads TGTGCCAACAGCTTAGTTGCATGGGGGGAGCTGTTTTTT. Its protein is CANSLVAWGELFF. V is TRBV7-8 and J is TRBJ2-2, with D unresolved. Germline CDR1 reads SGHVS; CDR2 reads FQNEAQ. This CDR3 has 13 amino acids.

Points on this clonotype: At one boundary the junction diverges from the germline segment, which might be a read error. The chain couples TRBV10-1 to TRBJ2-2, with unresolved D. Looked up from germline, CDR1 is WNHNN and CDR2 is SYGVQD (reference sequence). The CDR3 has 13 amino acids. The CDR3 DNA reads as TGTGCCAGCAGCTTCGCGAACACCGAGGAGCTGTTTTTT. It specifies CASSFANTEELFF.

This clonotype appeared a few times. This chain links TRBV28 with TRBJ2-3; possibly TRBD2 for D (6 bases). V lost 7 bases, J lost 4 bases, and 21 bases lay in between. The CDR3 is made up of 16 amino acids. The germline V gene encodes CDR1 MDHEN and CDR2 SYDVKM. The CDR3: CASNSGGLLLSDTQYF. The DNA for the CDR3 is TGTGCCAGCAACTCCGGGGGACTCCTCCTTTCAGATACGCAGTATTTT.

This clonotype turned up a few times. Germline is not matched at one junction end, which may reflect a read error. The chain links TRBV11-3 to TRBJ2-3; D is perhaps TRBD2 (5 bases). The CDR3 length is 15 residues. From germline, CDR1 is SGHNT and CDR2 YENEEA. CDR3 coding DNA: TGTGACAGCAGCGCGGGCTCCCCTAGCACAGATACGCAGTATTTT. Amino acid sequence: CDSSAGSPSTDTQYF.

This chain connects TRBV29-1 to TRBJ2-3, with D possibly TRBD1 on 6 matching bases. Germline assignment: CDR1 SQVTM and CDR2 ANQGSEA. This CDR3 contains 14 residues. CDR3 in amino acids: CSFEGVRRADTQYF. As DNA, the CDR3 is TGCAGTTTTGAGGGGGTTCGGCGGGCGGATACGCAGTATTTT.

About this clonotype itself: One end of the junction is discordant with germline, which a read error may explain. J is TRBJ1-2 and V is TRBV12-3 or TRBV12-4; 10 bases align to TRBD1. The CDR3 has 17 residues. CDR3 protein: CARRLLGTGERVYGNTF. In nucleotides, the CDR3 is TGTGCCAGGAGGCTCCTTGGGACAGGGGAGAGGGTCTATGGCAACACCTTC.

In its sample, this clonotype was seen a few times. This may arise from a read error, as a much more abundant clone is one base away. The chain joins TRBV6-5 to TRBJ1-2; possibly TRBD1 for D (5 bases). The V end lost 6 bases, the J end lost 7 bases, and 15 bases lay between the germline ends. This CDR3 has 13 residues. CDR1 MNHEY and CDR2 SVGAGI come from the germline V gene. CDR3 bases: TGTGCCAGCAGGACCAGGGTTACGAGTGGCTACACCTTC. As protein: CASRTRVTSGYTF.

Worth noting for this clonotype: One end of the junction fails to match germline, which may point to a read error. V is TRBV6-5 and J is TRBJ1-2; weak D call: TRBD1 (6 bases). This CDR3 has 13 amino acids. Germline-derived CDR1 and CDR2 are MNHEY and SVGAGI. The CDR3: CTSSYWTDYGYTF. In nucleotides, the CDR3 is TGTACCAGTAGTTACTGGACAGACTATGGCTACACCTTC.

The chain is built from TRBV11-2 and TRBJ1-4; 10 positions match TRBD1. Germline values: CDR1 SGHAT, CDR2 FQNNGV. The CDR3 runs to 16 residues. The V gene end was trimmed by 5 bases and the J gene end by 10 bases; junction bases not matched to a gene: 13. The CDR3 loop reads CASSPRNGQGGAKLFF. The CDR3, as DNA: TGTGCCAGCAGCCCCCGCAACGGACAGGGGGGTGCAAAACTGTTTTTT.

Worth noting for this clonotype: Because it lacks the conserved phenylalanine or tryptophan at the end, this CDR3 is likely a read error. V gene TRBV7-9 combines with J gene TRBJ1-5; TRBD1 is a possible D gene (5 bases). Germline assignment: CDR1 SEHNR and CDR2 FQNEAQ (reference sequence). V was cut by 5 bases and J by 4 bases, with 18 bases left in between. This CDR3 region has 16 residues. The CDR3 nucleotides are TGTGCCAGCAGCATCTACAGGACCAGGACTAATCAGCCCCAGCATCTT. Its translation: CASSIYRTRTNQPQHL.

CDR3 region: CANRRGIYTF. The DNA for the CDR3 is TGTGCCAACAGACGAGGGATCTACACCTTC. The chain employs TRBV28 and TRBJ1-2, with D hard to call. Germline-derived CDR1 and CDR2 are MDHEN and SYDVKM. There are 10 residues in the CDR3. Trimming stripped 10 bases from V and 10 bases from J, with 13 bases between.